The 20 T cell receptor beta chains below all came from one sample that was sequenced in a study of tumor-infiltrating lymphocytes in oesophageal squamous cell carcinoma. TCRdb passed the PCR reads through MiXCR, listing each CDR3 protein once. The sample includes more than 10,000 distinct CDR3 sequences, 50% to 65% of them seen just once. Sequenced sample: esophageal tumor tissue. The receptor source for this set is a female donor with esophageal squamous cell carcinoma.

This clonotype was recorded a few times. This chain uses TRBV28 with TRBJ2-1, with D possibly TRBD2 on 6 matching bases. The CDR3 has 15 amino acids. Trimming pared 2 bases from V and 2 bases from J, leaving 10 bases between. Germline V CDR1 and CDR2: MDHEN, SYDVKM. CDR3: CASSLGGSTYNEQFF. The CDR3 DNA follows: TGTGCCAGCAGTTTAGGAGGGAGCACCTACAATGAGCAGTTCTTC.

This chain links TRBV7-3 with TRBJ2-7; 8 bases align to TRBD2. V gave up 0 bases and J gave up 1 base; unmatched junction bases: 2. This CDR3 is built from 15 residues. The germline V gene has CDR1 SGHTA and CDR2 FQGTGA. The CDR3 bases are TGTGCCAGCAGCTTAACCGGCGGGAGGTCCTACGAGCAGTACTTC. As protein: CASSLTGGRSYEQYF.

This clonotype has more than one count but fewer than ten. The CDR3 DNA reads TGTGCCAGCATCGAGGGGGCAGGGGGCACAGATACGCAGTATTTT. Amino acids: CASIEGAGGTDTQYF. The chain joins TRBV28 to TRBJ2-3, with TRBD1 identical over 7 bases. The ends lost 7 bases at V and 1 base at J; junction bases unmatched: 8. This CDR3 region has 15 residues. Looked up from germline, CDR1 is MDHEN and CDR2 is SYDVKM.

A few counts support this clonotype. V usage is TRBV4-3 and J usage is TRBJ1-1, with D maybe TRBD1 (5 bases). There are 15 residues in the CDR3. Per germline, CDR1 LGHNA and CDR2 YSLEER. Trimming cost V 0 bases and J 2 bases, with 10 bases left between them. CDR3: CASSQDPRGNTEAFF. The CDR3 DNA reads TGCGCCAGCAGCCAAGATCCAAGGGGAAACACTGAAGCTTTCTTT.

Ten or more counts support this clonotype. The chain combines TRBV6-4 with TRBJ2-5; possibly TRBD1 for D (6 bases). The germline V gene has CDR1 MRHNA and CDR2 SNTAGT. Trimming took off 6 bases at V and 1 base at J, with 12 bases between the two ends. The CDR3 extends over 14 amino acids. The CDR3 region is CASRARTVQETQYF. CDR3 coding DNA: TGTGCCAGCAGGGCGCGGACAGTCCAAGAGACCCAGTACTTC.

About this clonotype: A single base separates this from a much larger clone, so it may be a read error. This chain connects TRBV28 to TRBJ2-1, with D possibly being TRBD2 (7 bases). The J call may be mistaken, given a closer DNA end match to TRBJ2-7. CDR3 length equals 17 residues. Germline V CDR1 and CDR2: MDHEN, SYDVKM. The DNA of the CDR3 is TGTGCCAGCAGTTTGGGGGGGGAGGGGGGCTCCTACAATGAGCAGTACTTC. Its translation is CASSLGGEGGSYNEQYF.

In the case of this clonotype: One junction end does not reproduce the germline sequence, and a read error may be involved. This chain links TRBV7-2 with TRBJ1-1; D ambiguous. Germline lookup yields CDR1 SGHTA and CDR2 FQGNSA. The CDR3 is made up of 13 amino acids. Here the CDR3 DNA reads TGTGCCAGCAGCTTGCCGCCAAACACAGAAGCTTTCTTT. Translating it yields CASSLPPNTEAFF. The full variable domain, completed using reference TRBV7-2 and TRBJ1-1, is GAGVSQSPSNKVTEKGKDVELRCDPISGHTALYWYRQSLGQGLEFLIYFQGNSAPDKSGLPSDRFSAERTGGSVSTLTIQRTQQEDSAVYLCASSLPPNTEAFFGQGTRLTVV.

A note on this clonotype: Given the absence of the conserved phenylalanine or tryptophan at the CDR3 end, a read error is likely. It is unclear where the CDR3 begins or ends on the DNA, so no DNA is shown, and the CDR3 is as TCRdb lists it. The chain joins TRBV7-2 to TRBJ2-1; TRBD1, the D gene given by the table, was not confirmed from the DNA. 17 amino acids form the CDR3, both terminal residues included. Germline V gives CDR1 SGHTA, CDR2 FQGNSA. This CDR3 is CASSLRTGKHNEQFFGS.

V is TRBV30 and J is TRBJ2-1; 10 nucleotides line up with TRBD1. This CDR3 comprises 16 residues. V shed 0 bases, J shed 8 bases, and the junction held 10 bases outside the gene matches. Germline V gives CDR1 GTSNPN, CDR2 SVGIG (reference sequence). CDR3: CAWSVRGTGAPYEQFF. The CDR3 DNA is TGTGCCTGGAGTGTACGAGGGACAGGGGCGCCGTATGAGCAGTTCTTC.

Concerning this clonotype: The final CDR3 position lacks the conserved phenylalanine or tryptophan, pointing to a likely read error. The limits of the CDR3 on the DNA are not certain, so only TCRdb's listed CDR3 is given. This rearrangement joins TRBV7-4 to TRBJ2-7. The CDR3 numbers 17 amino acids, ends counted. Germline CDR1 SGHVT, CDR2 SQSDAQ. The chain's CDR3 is CASSLNQLEPYEQYFGA.

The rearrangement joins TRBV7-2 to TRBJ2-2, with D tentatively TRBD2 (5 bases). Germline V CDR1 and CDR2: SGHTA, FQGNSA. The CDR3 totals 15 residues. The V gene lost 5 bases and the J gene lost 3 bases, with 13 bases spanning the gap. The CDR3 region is CASSPEGWHTGELFF. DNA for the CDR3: TGTGCCAGCAGCCCAGAGGGTTGGCACACCGGGGAGCTGTTTTTT.

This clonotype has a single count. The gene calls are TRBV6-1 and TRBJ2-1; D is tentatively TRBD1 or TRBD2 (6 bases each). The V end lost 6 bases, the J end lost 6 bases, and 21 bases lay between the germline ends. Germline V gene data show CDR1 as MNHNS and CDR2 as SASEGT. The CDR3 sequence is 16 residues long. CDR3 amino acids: CASSHGGGLSSNEQFF. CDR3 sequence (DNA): TGTGCCAGCAGCCACGGGGGCGGACTCAGTTCCAATGAGCAGTTCTTC.

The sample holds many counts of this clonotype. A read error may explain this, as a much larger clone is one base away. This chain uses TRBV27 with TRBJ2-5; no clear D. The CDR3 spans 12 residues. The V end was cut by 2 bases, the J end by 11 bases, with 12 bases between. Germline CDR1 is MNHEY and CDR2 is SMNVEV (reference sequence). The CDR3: CASSLNYNEQYF. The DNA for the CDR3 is TGTGCCAGCAGTTTAAATTACAATGAGCAGTACTTC.

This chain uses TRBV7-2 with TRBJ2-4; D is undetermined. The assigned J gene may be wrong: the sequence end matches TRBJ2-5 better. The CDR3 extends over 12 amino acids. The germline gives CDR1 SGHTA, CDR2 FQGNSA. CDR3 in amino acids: CASSPMRETQYF. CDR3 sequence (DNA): TGTGCCAGCAGCCCCATGCGGGAGACCCAGTACTTC.

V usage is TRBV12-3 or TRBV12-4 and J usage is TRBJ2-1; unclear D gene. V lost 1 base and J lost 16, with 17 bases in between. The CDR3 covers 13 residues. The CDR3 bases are TGTGCCAGCAGTTTAGAGCAGAACACTGAAGCTTTCTTC. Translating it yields CASSLEQNTEAFF.

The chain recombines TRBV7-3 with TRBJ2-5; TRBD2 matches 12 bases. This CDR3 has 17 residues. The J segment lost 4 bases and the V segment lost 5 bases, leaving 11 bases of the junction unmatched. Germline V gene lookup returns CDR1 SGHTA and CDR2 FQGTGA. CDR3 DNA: TGTGCCAGCAGCCCCCATAGTGGGACTAGCGGGCGAGAGACCCAGTACTTC. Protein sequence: CASSPHSGTSGRETQYF.

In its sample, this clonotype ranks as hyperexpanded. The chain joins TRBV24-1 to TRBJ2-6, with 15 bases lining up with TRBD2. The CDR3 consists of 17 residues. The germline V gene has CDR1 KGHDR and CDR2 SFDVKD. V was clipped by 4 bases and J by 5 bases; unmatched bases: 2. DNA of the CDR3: TGTGCCACCAGTGAAGGACTAGCGGGGGGGTGGGCCAACGTCCTGACTTTC. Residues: CATSEGLAGGWANVLTF.

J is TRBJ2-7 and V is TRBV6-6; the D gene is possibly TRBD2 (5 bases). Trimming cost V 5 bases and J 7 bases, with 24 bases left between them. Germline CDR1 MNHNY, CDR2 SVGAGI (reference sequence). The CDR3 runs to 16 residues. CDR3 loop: CASSQTQVGLKREQYF. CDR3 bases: TGTGCCAGCAGTCAAACTCAGGTGGGCCTAAAGCGGGAGCAGTACTTC.

The CDR3 nucleotides read TGTGCCAGCAGCTTCTGGACTAGCGGGAGGTACGAGCAGTACTTC. It yields the protein CASSFWTSGRYEQYF. The gene calls are TRBV7-2 and TRBJ2-1; TRBD2 matches 14 bases. The last part of the DNA fits TRBJ2-7 better; the J call may be wrong. The CDR3 spans 15 residues. Germline CDR1 SGHTA, CDR2 FQGNSA.

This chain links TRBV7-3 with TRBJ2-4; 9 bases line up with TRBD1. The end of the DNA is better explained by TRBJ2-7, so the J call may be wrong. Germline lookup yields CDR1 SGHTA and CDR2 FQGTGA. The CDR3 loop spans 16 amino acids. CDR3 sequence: CASSLVRTGASYEQYF. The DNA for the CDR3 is TGTGCCAGCAGCTTAGTGAGGACAGGGGCTAGCTACGAGCAGTACTTC.